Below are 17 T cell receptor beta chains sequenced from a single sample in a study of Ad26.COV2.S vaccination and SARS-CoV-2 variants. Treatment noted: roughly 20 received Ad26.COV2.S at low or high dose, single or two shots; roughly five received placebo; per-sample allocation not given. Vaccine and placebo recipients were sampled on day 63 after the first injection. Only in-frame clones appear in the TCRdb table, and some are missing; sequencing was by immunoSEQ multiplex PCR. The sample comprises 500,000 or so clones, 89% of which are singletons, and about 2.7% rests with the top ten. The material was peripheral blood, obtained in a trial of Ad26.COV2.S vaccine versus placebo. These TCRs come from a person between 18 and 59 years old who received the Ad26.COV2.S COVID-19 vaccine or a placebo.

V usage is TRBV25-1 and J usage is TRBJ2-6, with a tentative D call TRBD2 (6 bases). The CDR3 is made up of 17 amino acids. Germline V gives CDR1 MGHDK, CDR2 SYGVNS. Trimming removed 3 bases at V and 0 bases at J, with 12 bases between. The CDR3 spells CASSDTGRDSGANVLTF. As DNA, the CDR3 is TGTGCCAGCAGTGATACTGGGCGGGACTCTGGGGCCAACGTCCTGACTTTC.

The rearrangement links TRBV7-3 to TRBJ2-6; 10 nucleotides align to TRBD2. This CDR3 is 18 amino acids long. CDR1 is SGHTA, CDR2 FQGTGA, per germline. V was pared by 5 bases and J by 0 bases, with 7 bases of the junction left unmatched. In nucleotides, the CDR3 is TGTGCCAGCAGCCGACTAGCGGGCGGGACCTCTGGGGCCAACGTCCTGACTTTC. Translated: CASSRLAGGTSGANVLTF.

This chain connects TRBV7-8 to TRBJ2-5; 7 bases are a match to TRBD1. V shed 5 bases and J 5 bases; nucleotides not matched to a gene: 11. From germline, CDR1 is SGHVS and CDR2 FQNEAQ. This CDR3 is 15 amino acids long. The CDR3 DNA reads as TGTGCCAGCAGCGGGGGATGGGCAGGGGGTGAGACCCAGTACTTC. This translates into CASSGGWAGGETQYF.

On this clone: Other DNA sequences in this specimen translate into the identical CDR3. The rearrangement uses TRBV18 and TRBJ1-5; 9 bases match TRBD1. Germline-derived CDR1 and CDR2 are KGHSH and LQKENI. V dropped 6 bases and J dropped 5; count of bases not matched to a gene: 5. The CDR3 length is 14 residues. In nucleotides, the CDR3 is TGTGCCAGCTCGGGGACAGGGAGGGATCAGCCCCAGCATTTT. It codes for CASSGTGRDQPQHF.

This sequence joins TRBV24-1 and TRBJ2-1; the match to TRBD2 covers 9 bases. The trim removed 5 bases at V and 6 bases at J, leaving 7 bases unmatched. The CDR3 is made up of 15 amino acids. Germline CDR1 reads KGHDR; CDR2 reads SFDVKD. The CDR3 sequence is CATSVSSGRLNEQFF. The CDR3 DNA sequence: TGTGCCACCAGTGTGTCCAGCGGGAGGCTCAATGAGCAGTTCTTC.

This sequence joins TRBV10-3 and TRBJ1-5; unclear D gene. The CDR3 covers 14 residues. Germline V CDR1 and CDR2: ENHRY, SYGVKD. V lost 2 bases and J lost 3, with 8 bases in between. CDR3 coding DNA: TGTGCCATCAGTGAGGGAAGATACAATCAGCCCCAGCATTTT. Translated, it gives CAISEGRYNQPQHF.

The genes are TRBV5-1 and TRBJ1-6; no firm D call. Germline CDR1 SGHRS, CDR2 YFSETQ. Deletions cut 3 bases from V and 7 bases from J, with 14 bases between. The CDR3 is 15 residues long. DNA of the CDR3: TGCGCCAGCAGCTCAGAGTGGCCCAGGAATTCACCCCTCCACTTT. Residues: CASSSEWPRNSPLHF. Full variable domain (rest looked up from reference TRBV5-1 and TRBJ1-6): KAGVTQTPRYLIKTRGQQVTLSCSPISGHRSVSWYQQTPGQGLQFLFEYFSETQRNKGNFPGRFSGRQFSNSRSEMNVSTLELGDSALYLCASSSEWPRNSPLHFGNGTRLTVT.

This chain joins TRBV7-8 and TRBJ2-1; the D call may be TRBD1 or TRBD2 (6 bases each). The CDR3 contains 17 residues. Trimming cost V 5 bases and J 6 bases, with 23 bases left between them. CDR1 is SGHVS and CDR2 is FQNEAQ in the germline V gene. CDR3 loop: CASSLSRWGAGSNEQFF. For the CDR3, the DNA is TGTGCCAGCAGCCTCTCGCGTTGGGGGGCAGGCAGCAATGAGCAGTTCTTC.

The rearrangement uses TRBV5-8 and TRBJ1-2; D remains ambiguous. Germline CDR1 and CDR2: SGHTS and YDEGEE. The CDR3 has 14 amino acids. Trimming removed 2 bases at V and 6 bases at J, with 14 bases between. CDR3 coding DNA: TGTGCCAGCAGCTTTATCGCGAGACACGATGGCTACACCTTC. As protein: CASSFIARHDGYTF. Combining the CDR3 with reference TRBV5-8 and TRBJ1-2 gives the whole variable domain EAGVTQSPTHLIKTRGQQATLRCSPISGHTSVYWYQQALGLGLQFLLWYDEGEERNRGNFPPRFSGRQFPNYSSELNVNALELEDSALYLCASSFIARHDGYTFGSGTRLTVV.

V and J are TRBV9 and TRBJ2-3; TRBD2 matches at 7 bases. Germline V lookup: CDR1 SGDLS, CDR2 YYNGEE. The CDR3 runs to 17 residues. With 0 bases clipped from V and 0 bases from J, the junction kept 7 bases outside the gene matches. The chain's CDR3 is CASSVASGLGSTDTQYF. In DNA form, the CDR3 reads TGTGCCAGCAGCGTAGCGTCCGGACTAGGGAGCACAGATACGCAGTATTTT. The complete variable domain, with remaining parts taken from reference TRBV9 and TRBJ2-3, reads DSGVTQTPKHLITATGQRVTLRCSPRSGDLSVYWYQQSLDQGLQFLIQYYNGEERAKGNILERFSAQQFPDLHSELNLSSLELGDSALYFCASSVASGLGSTDTQYFGPGTRLTVL.

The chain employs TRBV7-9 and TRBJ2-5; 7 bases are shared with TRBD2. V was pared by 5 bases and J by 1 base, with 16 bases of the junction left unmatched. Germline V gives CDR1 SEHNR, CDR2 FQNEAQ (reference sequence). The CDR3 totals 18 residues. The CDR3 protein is CASSTLYTLGGSQETQYF. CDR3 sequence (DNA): TGTGCCAGCAGCACACTCTATACCCTGGGCGGGAGCCAAGAGACCCAGTACTTC.

The CDR3 DNA is TGTGCCAGCAGCTTAGATCGGGTCCCCTACGAGCAGTACTTC. This sequence encodes CASSLDRVPYEQYF. The rearrangement joins TRBV7-8 to TRBJ2-7; no firm D call. Trimming removed 1 base from V and 2 bases from J, with 9 bases in between. This CDR3 spans 14 amino acids. Germline V gives CDR1 SGHVS, CDR2 FQNEAQ.

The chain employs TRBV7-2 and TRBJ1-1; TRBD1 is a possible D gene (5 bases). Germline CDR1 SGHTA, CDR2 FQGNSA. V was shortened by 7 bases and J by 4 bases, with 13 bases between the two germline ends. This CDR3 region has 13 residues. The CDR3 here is CASTPVRGTEAFF. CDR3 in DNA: TGTGCCAGCACCCCGGTTAGGGGCACTGAAGCTTTCTTT.

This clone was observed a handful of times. The CDR3 loop is CASSREGYNSPLHF. In nucleotides, the CDR3 is TGTGCCAGTAGTAGGGAGGGCTATAATTCACCCCTCCACTTT. The gene calls are TRBV19 and TRBJ1-6, with D unclear. V was trimmed by 4 bases and J by 3 bases, leaving 7 bases between them. The CDR3 sequence is 14 residues long. CDR1 LNHDA and CDR2 SQIVND come from the germline V gene (reference sequence).

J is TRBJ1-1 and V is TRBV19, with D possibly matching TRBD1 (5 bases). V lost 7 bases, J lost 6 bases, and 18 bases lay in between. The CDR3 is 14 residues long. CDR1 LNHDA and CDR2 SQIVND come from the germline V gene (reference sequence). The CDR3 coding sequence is TGTGCCAGTACGCGGACTTCCATGGGACCTGAAGCTTTCTTT. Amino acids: CASTRTSMGPEAFF.

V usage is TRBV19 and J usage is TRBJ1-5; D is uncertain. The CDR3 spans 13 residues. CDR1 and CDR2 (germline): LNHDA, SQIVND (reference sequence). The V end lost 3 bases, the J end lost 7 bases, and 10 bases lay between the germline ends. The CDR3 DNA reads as TGTGCCAGTAGTATTGGTGTGGTGCAGCCCCAGCATTTT. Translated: CASSIGVVQPQHF.

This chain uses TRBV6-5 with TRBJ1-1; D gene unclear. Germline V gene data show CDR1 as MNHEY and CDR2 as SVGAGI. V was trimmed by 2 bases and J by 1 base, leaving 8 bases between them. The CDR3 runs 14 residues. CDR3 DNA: TGTGCCAGCAGTTACAGGTTCTCGAACACTGAAGCTTTCTTT. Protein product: CASSYRFSNTEAFF.